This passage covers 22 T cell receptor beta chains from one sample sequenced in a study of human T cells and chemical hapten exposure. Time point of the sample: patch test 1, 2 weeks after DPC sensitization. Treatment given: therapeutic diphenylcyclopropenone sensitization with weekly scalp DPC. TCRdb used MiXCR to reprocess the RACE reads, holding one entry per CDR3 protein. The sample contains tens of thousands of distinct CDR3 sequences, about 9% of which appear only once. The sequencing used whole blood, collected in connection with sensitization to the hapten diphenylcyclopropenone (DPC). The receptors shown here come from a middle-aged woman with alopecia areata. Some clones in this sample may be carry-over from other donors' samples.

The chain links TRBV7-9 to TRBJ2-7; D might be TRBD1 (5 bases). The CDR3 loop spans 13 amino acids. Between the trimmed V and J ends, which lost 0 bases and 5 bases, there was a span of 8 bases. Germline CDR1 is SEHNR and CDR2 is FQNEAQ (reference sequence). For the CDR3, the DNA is TGTGCCAGCAGCTTAGCGGGCAGGGACGAGCAGTACTTC. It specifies CASSLAGRDEQYF.

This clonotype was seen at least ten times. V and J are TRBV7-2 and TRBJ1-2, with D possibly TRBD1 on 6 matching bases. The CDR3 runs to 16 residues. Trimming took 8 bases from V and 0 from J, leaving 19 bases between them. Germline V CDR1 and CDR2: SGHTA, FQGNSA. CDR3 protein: CASRRGGGSSNYGYTF. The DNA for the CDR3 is TGTGCCAGCCGGAGAGGTGGGGGCAGTTCTAACTATGGCTACACCTTC.

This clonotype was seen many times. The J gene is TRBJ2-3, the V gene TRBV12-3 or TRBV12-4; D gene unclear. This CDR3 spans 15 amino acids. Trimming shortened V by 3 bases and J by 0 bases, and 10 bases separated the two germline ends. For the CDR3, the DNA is TGTGCCAGCAGTTTGCGCAGTACTAGCACAGATACGCAGTATTTT. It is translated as CASSLRSTSTDTQYF.

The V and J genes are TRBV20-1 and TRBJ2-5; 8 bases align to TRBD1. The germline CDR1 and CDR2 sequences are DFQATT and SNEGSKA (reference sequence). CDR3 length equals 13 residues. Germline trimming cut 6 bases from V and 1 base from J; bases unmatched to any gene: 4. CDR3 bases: TGCAGTGCGCCCGGACAGGGCCAAGAGACCCAGTACTTC. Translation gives CSAPGQGQETQYF.

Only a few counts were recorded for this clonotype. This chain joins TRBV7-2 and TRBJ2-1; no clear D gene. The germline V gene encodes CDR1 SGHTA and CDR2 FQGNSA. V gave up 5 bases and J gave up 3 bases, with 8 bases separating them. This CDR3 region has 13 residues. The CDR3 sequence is CASSLYSYNEQFF. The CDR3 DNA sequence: TGTGCCAGCAGCCTTTACAGCTACAATGAGCAGTTCTTC.

The CDR3 reads CASSPFRTANTGELFF. The CDR3 DNA reads TGCGCCAGCAGCCCCTTCCGGACAGCGAACACCGGGGAGCTGTTTTTT. This chain links TRBV5-1 with TRBJ2-2, with a tentative D call TRBD1 (6 bases). Trimming pared 4 bases from V and 0 bases from J, leaving 13 bases between. The CDR3 spans 16 residues. Germline V gene lookup returns CDR1 SGHRS and CDR2 YFSETQ.

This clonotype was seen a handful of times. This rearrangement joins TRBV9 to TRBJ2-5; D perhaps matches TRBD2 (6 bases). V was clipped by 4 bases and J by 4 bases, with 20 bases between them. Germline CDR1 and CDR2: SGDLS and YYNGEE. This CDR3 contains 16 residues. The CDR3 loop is CASSLSGGNPLETQYF. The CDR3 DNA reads TGTGCCAGCAGCCTAAGTGGGGGGAATCCCCTAGAGACCCAGTACTTC.

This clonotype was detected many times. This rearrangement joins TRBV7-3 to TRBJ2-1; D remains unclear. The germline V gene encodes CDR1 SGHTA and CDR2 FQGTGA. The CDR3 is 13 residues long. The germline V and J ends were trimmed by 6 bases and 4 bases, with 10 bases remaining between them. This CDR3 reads CASSGRLYNEQFF. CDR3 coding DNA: TGTGCCAGCAGTGGGCGCCTTTACAATGAGCAGTTCTTC.

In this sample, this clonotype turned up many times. The DNA for the CDR3 is TGTGCCAGCGCCCTGGCTTCTAGCGGGGGGGCCGGGGAGCTGTTTTTT. Encoded protein: CASALASSGGAGELFF. The rearrangement uses TRBV12-3 or TRBV12-4 and TRBJ2-2, with 12 bases matching TRBD2. V gave up 8 bases and J gave up 6 bases; unmatched junction bases: 10. CDR3 length: 16 amino acids.

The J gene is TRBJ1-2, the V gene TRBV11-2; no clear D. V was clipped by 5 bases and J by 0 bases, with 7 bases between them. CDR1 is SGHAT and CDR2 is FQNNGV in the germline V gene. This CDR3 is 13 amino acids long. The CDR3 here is CASSPLTNYGYTF. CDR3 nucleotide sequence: TGTGCCAGCAGCCCGCTGACTAACTATGGCTACACCTTC. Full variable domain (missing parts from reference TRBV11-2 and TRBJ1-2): EAGVAQSPRYKIIEKRQSVAFWCNPISGHATLYWYQQILGQGPKLLIQFQNNGVVDDSQLPKDRFSAERLKGVDSTLKIQPAKLEDSAVYLCASSPLTNYGYTFGSGTRLTVV.

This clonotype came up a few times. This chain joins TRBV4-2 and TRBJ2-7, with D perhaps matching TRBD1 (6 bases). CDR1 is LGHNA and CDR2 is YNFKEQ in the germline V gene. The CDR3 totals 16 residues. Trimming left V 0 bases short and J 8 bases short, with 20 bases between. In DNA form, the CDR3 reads TGTGCCAGCAGCCAAGATAGGGGACATCGAAAGATCAAGCAGTACTTC. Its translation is CASSQDRGHRKIKQYF.

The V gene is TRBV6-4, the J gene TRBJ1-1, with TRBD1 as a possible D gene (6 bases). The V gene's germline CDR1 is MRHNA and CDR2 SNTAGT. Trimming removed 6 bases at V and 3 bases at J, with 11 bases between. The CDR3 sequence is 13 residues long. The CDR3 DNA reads TGTGCCAGCAGCCGACAGGAGGACACTGAAGCTTTCTTT. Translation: CASSRQEDTEAFF.

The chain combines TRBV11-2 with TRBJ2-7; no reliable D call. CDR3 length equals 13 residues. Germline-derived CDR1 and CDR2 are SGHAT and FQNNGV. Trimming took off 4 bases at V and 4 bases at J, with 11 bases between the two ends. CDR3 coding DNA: TGTGCCAGCAGCTCCACCGCTGTTTACGAGCAGTACTTC. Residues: CASSSTAVYEQYF.

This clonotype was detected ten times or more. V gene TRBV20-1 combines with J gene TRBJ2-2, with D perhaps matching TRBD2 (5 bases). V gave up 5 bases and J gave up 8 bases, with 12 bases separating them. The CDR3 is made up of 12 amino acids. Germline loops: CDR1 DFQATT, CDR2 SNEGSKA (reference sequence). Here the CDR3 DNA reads TGCAGTGCTCGAGGGTATAGGGGGGAGCTGTTTTTT. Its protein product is CSARGYRGELFF.

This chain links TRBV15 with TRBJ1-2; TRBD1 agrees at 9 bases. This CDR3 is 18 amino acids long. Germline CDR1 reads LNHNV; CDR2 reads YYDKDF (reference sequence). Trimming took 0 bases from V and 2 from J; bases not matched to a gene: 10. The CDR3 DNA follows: TGTGCCACCAGCAGAGATCTGGTGACAGGGGGAAAGAACTATGGCTACACCTTC. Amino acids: CATSRDLVTGGKNYGYTF.

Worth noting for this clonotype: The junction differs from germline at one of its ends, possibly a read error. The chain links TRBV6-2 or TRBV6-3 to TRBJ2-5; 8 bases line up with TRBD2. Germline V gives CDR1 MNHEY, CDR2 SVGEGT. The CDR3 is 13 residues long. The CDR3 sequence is CVSRERGSETQYF. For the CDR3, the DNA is TGTGTCAGCAGAGAGCGGGGGTCCGAGACCCAGTACTTC.

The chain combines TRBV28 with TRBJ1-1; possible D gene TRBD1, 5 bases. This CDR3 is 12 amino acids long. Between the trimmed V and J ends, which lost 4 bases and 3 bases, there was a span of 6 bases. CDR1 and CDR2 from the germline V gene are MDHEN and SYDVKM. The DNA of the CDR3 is TGTGCCAGCAGTTGGGGCCACACTGAAGCTTTCTTT. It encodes CASSWGHTEAFF.

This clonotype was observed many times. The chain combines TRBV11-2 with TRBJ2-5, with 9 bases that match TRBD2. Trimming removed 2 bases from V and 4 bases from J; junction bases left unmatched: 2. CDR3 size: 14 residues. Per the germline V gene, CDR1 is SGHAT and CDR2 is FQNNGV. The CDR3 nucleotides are TGTGCCAGCAGCTTAAAGCGGGGGGTAGAGACCCAGTACTTC. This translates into CASSLKRGVETQYF.

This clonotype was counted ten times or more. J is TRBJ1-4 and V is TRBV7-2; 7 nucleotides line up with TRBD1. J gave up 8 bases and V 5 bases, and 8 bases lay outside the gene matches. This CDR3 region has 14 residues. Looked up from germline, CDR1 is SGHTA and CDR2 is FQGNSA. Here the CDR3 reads CASSATGLGEKLFF. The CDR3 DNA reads TGTGCCAGCAGCGCGACAGGGTTAGGCGAAAAACTGTTTTTT.

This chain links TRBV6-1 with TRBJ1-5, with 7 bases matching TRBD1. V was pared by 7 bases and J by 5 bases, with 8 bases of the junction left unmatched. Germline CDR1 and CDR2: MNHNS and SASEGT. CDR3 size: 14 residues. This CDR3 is CASITGAWDQPQHF. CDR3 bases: TGTGCCAGCATCACAGGGGCCTGGGATCAGCCCCAGCATTTT.

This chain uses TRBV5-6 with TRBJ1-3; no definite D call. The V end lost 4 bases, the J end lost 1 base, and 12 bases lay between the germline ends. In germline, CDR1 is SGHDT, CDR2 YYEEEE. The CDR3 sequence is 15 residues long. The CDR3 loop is CASSPKRTSGNTIYF. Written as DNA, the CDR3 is TGTGCCAGCAGCCCAAAGCGGACGTCTGGAAACACCATATATTTT. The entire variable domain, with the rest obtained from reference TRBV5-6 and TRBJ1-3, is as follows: DAGVTQSPTHLIKTRGQQVTLRCSPKSGHDTVSWYQQALGQGPQFIFQYYEEEERQRGNFPDRFSGHQFPNYSSELNVNALLLGDSALYLCASSPKRTSGNTIYFGEGSWLTVV.

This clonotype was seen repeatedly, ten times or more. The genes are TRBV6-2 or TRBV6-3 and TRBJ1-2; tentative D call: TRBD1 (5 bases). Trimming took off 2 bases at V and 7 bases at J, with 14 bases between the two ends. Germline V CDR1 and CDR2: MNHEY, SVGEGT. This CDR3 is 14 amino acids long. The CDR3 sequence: CASSYGEGILGYTF. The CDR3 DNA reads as TGTGCCAGCAGTTACGGGGAGGGGATCCTTGGCTACACCTTC.